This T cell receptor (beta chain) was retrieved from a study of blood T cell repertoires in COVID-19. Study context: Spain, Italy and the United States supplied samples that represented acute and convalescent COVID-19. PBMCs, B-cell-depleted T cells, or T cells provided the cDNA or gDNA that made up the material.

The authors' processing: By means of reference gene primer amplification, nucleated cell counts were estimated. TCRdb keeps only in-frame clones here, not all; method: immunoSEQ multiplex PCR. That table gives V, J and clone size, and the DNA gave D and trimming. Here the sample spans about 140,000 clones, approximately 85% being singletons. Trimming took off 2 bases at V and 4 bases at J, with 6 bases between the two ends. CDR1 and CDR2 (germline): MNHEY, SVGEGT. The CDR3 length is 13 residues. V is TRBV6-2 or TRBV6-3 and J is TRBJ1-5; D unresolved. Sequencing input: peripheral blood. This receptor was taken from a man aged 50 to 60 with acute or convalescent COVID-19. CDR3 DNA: TGTGCCAGCAGTTACAGGGAGAATCAGCCCCAGCATTTT. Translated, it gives CASSYRENQPQHF.